These 14 T cell receptor beta chains were sequenced from one sample in a study of blood T cell repertoires in COVID-19. The protocol was immunoSEQ multiplex PCR, while the TCRdb copy is restricted to in-frame clones and leaves out a portion. The profile shows some 80,000 clones, roughly 88% of them singletons. Sample: peripheral blood. Receptors originate from a human donor in a cohort sampled during active COVID-19.

The V gene is TRBV4-3, the J gene TRBJ2-7; possible D gene TRBD1, 5 bases. Trimming took off 0 bases at V and 3 bases at J, with 15 bases between the two ends. The V gene's germline CDR1 is LGHNA and CDR2 YSLEER. This CDR3 is 16 amino acids long. The CDR3 nucleotides are TGCGCCAGCAGCCAAGATGGTAACAGGCCTATCTACGAGCAGTACTTC. It translates to CASSQDGNRPIYEQYF.

This clone came up once. V is TRBV19 and J is TRBJ1-1; 9 bases line up with TRBD1. The CDR3 totals 18 residues. The germline V gene encodes CDR1 LNHDA and CDR2 SQIVND (reference sequence). Germline trimming cut 3 bases from V and 5 bases from J; bases unmatched to any gene: 16. Here the CDR3 DNA reads TGTGCCAGTAGTATCATCACAGGGGGCGTTTTAGGGTCGACTGAAGCTTTCTTT. Its protein is CASSIITGGVLGSTEAFF.

The V and J genes are TRBV5-6 and TRBJ1-2, with no clear D. V gave up 2 bases and J gave up 7 bases, with 9 bases separating them. Germline V gene lookup returns CDR1 SGHDT and CDR2 YYEEEE. CDR3 length: 12 amino acids. The CDR3 nucleotides are TGTGCCAGCAGCTTCGGCAGGCTTGGCTACACCTTC. As protein: CASSFGRLGYTF.

The chain has TRBV7-2 and TRBJ1-6; no definite D call. Looked up from germline, CDR1 is SGHTA and CDR2 is FQGNSA. V was cut by 4 bases and J by 6 bases, with 10 bases left in between. The CDR3 consists of 14 residues. In DNA form, the CDR3 reads TGTGCCAGCAGCTCCGGACTAAGTAATTCACCCCTCCACTTT. This sequence encodes CASSSGLSNSPLHF.

This rearrangement joins TRBV5-1 to TRBJ1-4; D unclear. V lost 5 bases and J lost 0, with 8 bases in between. The germline gives CDR1 SGHRS, CDR2 YFSETQ. CDR3 length: 14 amino acids. Here the CDR3 DNA reads TGCGCCAGCAGTAGTACCTCAACTAATGAAAAACTGTTTTTT. This codes for CASSSTSTNEKLFF.

The chain has TRBV7-2 and TRBJ1-6, with TRBD1 matching over 9 bases. Unmatched junction bases numbered 10, after V lost 1 base and J lost 9 bases. Germline CDR1 is SGHTA and CDR2 is FQGNSA. The CDR3 contains 17 residues. CDR3 sequence reads: CASSLDGTGRSSSPLHF. The CDR3 DNA follows: TGTGCCAGCAGCTTAGACGGGACAGGGCGAAGTAGTTCACCCCTCCACTTT.

This clone came up once. The chain has TRBV7-9 and TRBJ2-2; 11 positions agree with TRBD1. The CDR3 spans 18 residues. Trimming took 4 bases from V and 3 from J; bases not matched to a gene: 10. CDR1 is SEHNR, CDR2 FQNEAQ, per germline (reference sequence). CDR3 sequence (DNA): TGTGCCAGCAGCTCGACAAGCCGGGACAGGGGGGACACCGGGGAGCTGTTTTTT. This translates into CASSSTSRDRGDTGELFF.

The chain couples TRBV19 to TRBJ2-7; no reliable D call. V gave up 3 bases and J gave up 6 bases, with 6 bases separating them. This CDR3 contains 11 residues. Germline-derived CDR1 and CDR2 are LNHDA and SQIVND (reference sequence). The CDR3, as DNA: TGTGCCAGTAGTATCGGTGGCGAGCAGTACTTC. Translating gives CASSIGGEQYF.

This rearrangement joins TRBV4-3 to TRBJ1-5; TRBD1 matches at 9 bases. The CDR3 is 19 amino acids. Trimming removed 1 base from V and 2 bases from J; junction bases left unmatched: 12. Germline V gene lookup returns CDR1 LGHNA and CDR2 YSLEER. CDR3 bases: TGCGCCAGCAGCCAAGCGGTCACAGGGGGCGGAGGGGGCAATCAGCCCCAGCATTTT. Translated, it gives CASSQAVTGGGGGNQPQHF.

The chain links TRBV19 to TRBJ1-2, with D unresolved. Trimming took 2 bases from V and 2 from J, leaving 6 bases between them. The CDR3 covers 13 residues. CDR1 is LNHDA and CDR2 is SQIVND in the germline V gene (reference sequence). The CDR3 reads CASSIRENYGYTF. The CDR3 nucleotides are TGTGCCAGTAGTATACGGGAAAACTATGGCTACACCTTC.

The chain couples TRBV28 to TRBJ2-1, with 9 nucleotides matching TRBD1. With 2 bases clipped from V and 8 bases from J, the junction kept 7 bases outside the gene matches. This CDR3 is 15 amino acids long. Looked up from germline, CDR1 is MDHEN and CDR2 is SYDVKM. CDR3 DNA sequence: TGTGCCAGCAGTTTACCTAATGACAGGGGGGATGAGCAGTTCTTC. Encoded protein: CASSLPNDRGDEQFF.

The chain carries TRBV14 and TRBJ2-7, with 8 bases fitting TRBD1. The CDR3 loop spans 14 amino acids. CDR1 is SGHDN, CDR2 FVKESK, per germline. The J segment lost 6 bases and the V segment lost 1 base, leaving 5 bases of the junction unmatched. The chain's CDR3 is CASSQGYRGVEQYF. The CDR3 DNA reads as TGTGCCAGCAGCCAAGGTTACAGGGGGGTCGAGCAGTACTTC.

The chain couples TRBV2 to TRBJ2-7; perhaps TRBD2 as D (6 bases). V lost 8 bases and J lost 2, with 13 bases in between. Germline V gives CDR1 SNHLY, CDR2 FYNNEI. The CDR3 consists of 13 residues. Written as DNA, the CDR3 is TGTGCCAGCGGGGGGTCGTGGCCCTACGAGCAGTACTTC. Protein sequence: CASGGSWPYEQYF.

The chain has TRBV4-2 and TRBJ2-5, with TRBD2 identical over 8 bases. The J segment lost 7 bases and the V segment lost 2 bases, leaving 9 bases of the junction unmatched. Germline V gene sequence: CDR1 LGHNA, CDR2 YNFKEQ. The CDR3 runs to 15 residues. CDR3 region: CASSQTPTGGGTQYF. DNA of the CDR3: TGTGCCAGCAGCCAAACACCCACCGGGGGGGGGACCCAGTACTTC.